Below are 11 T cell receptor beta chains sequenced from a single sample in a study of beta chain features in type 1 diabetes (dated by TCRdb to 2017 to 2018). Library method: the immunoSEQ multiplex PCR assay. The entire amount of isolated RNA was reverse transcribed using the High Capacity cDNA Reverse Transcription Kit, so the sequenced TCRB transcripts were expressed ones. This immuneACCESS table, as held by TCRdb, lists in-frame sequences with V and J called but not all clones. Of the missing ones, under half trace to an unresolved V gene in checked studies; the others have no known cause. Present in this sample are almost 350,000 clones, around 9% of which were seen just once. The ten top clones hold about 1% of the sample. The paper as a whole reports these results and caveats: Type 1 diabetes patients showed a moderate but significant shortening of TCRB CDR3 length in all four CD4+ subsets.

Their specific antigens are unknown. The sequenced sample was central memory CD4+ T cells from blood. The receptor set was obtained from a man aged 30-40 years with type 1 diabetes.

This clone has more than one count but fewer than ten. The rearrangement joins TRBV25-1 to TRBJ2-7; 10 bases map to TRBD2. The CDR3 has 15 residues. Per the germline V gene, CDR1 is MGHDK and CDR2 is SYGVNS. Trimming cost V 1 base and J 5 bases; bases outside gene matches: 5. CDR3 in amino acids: CASSESSGGADEQYF. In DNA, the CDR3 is TGTGCCAGCAGTGAATCCAGCGGGGGGGCCGACGAGCAGTACTTC.

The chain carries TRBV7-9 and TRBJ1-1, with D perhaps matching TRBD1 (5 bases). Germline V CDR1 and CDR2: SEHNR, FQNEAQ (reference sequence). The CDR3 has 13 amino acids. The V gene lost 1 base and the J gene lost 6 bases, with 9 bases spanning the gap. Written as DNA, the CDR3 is TGTGCCAGCAGCTTAGACCAGGGTGCTGAAGCTTTCTTT. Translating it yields CASSLDQGAEAFF.

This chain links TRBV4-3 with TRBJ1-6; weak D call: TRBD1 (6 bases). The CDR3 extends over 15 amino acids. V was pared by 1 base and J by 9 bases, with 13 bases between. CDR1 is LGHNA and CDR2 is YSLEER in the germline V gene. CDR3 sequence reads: CASSQVRGDASPLHF. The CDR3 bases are TGCGCCAGCAGCCAAGTGAGGGGGGACGCTTCACCCCTCCACTTT.

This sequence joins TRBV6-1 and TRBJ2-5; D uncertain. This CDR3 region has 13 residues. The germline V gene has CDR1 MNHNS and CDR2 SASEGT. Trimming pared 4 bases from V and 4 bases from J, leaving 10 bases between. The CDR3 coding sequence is TGTGCCAGCAGTGGGGTCGGGTTAGAGACCCAGTACTTC. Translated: CASSGVGLETQYF.

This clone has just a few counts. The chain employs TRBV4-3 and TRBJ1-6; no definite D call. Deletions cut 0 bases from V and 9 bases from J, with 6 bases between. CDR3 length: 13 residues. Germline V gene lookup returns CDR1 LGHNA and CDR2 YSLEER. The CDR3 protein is CASSQDPSSPLHF. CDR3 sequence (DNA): TGCGCCAGCAGCCAAGATCCTAGTTCACCCCTCCACTTT.

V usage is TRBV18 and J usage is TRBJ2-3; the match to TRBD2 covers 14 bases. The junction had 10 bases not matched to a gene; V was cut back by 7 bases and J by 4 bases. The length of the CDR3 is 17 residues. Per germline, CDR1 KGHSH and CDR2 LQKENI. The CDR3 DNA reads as TGTGCCAGCTTCCCGGGACTAGCGGGAGACCTCGCAGATACGCAGTATTTT. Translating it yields CASFPGLAGDLADTQYF. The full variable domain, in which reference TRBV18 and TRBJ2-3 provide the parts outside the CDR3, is NAGVMQNPRHLVRRRGQEARLRCSPMKGHSHVYWYRQLPEEGLKFMVYLQKENIIDESGMPKERFSAEFPKEGPSILRIQQVVRGDSAAYFCASFPGLAGDLADTQYFGPGTRLTVL.

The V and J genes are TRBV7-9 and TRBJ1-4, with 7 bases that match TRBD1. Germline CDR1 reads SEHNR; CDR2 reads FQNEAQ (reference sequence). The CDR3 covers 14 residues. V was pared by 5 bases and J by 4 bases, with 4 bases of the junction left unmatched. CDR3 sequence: CASSTGQSNEKLFF. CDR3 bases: TGTGCCAGCAGCACGGGACAGAGTAATGAAAAACTGTTTTTT.

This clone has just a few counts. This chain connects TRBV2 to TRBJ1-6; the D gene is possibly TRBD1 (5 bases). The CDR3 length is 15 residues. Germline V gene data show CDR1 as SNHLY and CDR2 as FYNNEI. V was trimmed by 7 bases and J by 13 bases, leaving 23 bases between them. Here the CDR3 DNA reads TGTGCCAGCACCAGCATGGGGGAGGGAATTCTCCCCCTCCACTTT. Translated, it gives CASTSMGEGILPLHF. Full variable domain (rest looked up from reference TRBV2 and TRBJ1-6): EPEVTQTPSHQVTQMGQEVILRCVPISNHLYFYWYRQILGQKVEFLVSFYNNEISEKSEIFDDQFSVERPDGSNFTLKIRSTKLEDSAMYFCASTSMGEGILPLHFGNGTRLTVT.

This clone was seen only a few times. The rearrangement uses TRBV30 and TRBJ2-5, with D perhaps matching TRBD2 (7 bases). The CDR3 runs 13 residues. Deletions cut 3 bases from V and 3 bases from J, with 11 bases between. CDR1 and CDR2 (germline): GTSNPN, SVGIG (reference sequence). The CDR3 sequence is CAWSRGGEETQYF. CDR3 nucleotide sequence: TGTGCCTGGAGCAGAGGGGGGGAAGAGACCCAGTACTTC.

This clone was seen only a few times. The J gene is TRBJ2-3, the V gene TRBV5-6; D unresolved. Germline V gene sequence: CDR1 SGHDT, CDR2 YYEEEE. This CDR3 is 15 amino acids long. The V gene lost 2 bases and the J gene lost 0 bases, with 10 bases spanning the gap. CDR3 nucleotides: TGTGCCAGCAGCTTCGCGGTCGGTAGCACAGATACGCAGTATTTT. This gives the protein CASSFAVGSTDTQYF.

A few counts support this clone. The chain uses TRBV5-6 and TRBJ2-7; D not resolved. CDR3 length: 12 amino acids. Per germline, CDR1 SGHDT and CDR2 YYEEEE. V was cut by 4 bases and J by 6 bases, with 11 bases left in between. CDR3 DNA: TGTGCCAGCAGCAGTGAAACCTTCGAGCAGTACTTC. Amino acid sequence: CASSSETFEQYF.